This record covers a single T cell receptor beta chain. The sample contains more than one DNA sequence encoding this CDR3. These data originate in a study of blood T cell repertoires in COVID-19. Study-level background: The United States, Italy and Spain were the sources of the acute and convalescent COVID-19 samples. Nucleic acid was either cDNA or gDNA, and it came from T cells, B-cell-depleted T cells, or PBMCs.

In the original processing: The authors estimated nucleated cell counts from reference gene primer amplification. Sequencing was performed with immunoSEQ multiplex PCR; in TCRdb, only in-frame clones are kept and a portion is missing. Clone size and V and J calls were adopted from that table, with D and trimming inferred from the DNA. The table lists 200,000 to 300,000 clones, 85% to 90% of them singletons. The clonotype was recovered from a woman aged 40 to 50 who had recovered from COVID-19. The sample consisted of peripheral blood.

The CDR3 reads CASSLAGTYEQYF. The CDR3 DNA reads TGTGCCAGCAGCTTGGCGGGAACCTACGAGCAGTACTTC. The rearrangement joins TRBV13 to TRBJ2-7; D perhaps matches TRBD2 (6 bases). Deletions cut 3 bases from V and 2 bases from J, with 8 bases between. The CDR3 is 13 amino acids. Per germline, CDR1 PRHDT and CDR2 FYEKMQ (reference sequence).